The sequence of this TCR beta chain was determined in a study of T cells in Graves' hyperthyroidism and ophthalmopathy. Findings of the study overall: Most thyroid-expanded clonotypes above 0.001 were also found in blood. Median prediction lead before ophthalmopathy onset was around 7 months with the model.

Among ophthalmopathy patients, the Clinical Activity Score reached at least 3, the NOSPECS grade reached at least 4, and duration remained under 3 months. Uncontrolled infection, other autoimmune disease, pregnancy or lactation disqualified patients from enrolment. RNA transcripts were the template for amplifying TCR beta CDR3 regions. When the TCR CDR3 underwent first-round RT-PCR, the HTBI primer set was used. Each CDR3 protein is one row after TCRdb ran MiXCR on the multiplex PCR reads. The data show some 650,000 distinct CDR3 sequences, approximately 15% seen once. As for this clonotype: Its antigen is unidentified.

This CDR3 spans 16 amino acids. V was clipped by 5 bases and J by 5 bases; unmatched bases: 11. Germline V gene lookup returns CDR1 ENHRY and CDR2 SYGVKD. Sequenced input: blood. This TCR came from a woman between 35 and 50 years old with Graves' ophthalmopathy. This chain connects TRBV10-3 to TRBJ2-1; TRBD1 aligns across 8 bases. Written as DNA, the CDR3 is TGTGCCATCAGTCCCGGGGCAGGGGGCTTGAACAATGAGCAGTTCTTC. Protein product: CAISPGAGGLNNEQFF.